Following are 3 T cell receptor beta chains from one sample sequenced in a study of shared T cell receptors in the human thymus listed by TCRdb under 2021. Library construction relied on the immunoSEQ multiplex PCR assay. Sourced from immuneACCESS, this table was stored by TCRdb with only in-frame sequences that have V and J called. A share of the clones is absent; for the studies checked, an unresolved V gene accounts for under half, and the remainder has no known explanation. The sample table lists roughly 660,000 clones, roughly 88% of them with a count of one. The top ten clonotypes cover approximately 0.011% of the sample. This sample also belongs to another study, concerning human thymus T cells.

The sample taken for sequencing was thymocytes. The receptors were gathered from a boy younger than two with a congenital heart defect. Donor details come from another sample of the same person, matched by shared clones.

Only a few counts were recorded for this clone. The chain's CDR3 is CASSRTSGEETQYF. CDR3 in DNA: TGTGCCAGCAGTCGGACTAGCGGGGAAGAGACCCAGTACTTC. The rearrangement uses TRBV7-2 and TRBJ2-5; the match to TRBD2 covers 12 bases. Germline-derived CDR1 and CDR2 are SGHTA and FQGNSA. The CDR3 has 14 amino acids. The trim removed 6 bases at V and 3 bases at J, leaving 2 bases unmatched.

The CDR3 region is CASSQDRARGSYNEQFF. Here the CDR3 DNA reads TGTGCCAGCAGCCAAGATCGTGCGCGGGGCTCCTACAATGAGCAGTTCTTC. This chain joins TRBV4-2 and TRBJ2-1; D might be TRBD2 (6 bases). This CDR3 is 17 amino acids long. Trimming left V 0 bases short and J 0 bases short, with 12 bases between. Germline V CDR1 and CDR2: LGHNA, YNFKEQ.

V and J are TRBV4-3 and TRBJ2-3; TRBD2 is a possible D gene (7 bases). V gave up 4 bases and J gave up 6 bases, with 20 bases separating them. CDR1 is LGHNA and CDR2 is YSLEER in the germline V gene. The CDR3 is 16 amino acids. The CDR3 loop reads CASSPFGGGREDTQYF. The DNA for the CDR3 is TGCGCCAGCAGCCCTTTTGGGGGCGGGAGAGAGGATACGCAGTATTTT.